This T cell receptor beta chain was retrieved from a study of blood T cell repertoires in COVID-19. As handled by the study authors: Amplification of reference gene primers was used by the study to estimate nucleated cell counts. Libraries were prepared by immunoSEQ multiplex PCR; TCRdb keeps only in-frame clonotypes and omits some of them. Clonal size and the V and J genes are those of that table, whereas D and trimming came from the DNA. The sample shows 100,000 or so clones, almost 80% of them seen only once. The V gene lost 3 bases and the J gene lost 4 bases, with 10 bases spanning the gap. Germline lookup yields CDR1 LNHDA and CDR2 SQIVND (reference sequence). The length of the CDR3 is 14 residues.

This TCR was sampled from a woman between 65 and 79 years old with acute or convalescent COVID-19. The chain carries TRBV19 and TRBJ1-5; possibly TRBD1 for D (5 bases). Sequencing used peripheral blood. The CDR3: CASSMQGTNQPQHF. CDR3 DNA: TGTGCCAGTAGTATGCAGGGAACTAATCAGCCCCAGCATTTT. The variable domain in full, with the rest retrieved from reference TRBV19 and TRBJ1-5, is DGGITQSPKYLFRKEGQNVTLSCEQNLNHDAMYWYRQDPGQGLRLIYYSQIVNDFQKGDIAEGYSVSREKKESFPLTVTSAQKNPTAFYLCASSMQGTNQPQHFGDGTRLSIL.